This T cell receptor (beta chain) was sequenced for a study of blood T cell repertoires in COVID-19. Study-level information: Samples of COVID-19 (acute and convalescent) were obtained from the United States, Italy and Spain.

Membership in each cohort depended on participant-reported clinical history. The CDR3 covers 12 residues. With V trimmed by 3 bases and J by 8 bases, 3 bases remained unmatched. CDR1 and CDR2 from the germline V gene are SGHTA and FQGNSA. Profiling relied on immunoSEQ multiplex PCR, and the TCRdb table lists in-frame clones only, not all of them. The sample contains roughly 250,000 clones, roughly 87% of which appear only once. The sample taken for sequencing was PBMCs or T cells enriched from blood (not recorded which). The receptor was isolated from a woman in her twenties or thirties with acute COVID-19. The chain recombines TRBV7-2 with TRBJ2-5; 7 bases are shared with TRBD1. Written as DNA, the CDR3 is TGTGCCAGCAGCTTCGGACAGGTCACCCAGTACTTC. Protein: CASSFGQVTQYF. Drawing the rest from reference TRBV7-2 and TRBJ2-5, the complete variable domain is GAGVSQSPSNKVTEKGKDVELRCDPISGHTALYWYRQSLGQGLEFLIYFQGNSAPDKSGLPSDRFSAERTGGSVSTLTIQRTQQEDSAVYLCASSFGQVTQYFGPGTRLLVL.